The 23 T cell receptor gamma chains presented below share a single source sample, sequenced in a study of gamma delta lymphoproliferative disorders and STAT genes. The receptor sequences were amplified from genomic DNA of peripheral blood mononuclear cells. TCRdb re-processed the multiplex PCR reads using CATT. The table records under 4,500 gamma-chain clones, roughly 7% of them present only once. Input material: blood. These receptors were collected from a human donor in good health.

By proportion, this clone is medium-sized. The limits of the CDR3 on the DNA are not certain, so only TCRdb's listed CDR3 is given. The V gene call is TRGV11, and the J gene call is absent. TRGV11 is identified as an open reading frame with a role that is uncertain. From its first to its last residue, the CDR3 has 17 amino acids. CDR3 amino acids: CTTVPAGLAPDYYKKLF.

This clone has ten or more counts. The gene calls are TRGV5 and TRGJ1 or TRGJ2. The J gene is absent in TCRdb and was assigned here via DNA matching to germline. The CDR3 has 13 amino acids. Losses at the gene ends were 0 bases for V and 6 bases for J; bases not matched to a gene: 5. CDR1 and CDR2 from the germline V gene are VINAFY and YDVSNSKD. The CDR3 is CATWDRLLYKKLF. The DNA of the CDR3 is TGTGCCACCTGGGACAGGCTTCTTTATAAGAAACTCTTT.

This clone qualifies as medium-sized. V usage is TRGV5 and J usage is TRGJ1 or TRGJ2. The J gene, not given by TCRdb, was assigned here from a germline match of the nucleotide sequence. Germline CDR1 VINAFY, CDR2 YDVSNSKD. This CDR3 has 13 residues. V gave up 1 base and J gave up 8 bases; unmatched junction bases: 8. The CDR3: CATWDSRDNKKLF. In nucleotides, the CDR3 is TGTGCCACCTGGGACAGCCGAGACAATAAGAAACTCTTT.

By sample share, this clone is medium-sized. V is TRGV9 and J is TRGJP. Because TCRdb records no J gene, it was assigned here through a match of the DNA to germline. Losses at the gene ends were 2 bases for V and 7 bases for J; bases not matched to a gene: 5. The CDR3 sequence is 16 residues long. From germline, CDR1 is GITISATS and CDR2 ISYDGTV (reference sequence). CDR3 nucleotide sequence: TGTGCCTTGTGGGAGGGAACTGAGTTGGGCAAAAAAATCAAGGTATTT. This translates into CALWEGTELGKKIKVF.

This clone was picked up many times. A far larger clone is one base from this, pointing to a likely read error. No DNA is shown, since the ends of the CDR3 on it are uncertain; the CDR3 is the one TCRdb lists. Other nucleotide sequences in the sample specify the same CDR3. CDR3 in amino acids: CTTVPVRSSQGGFKKLF. With the J gene uncalled, the V gene is TRGV11. TRGV11 is marked as an open reading frame, function uncertain. The CDR3 region is 17 residues in length, termini included.

By sample share, this clone is medium-sized. The rearrangement joins TRGV10 to TRGJP1. TCRdb records no J gene; here it was assigned by comparing the DNA to germline. TRGV10 is designated an ORF whose function remains uncertain. The CDR3 spans 13 residues. V lost 8 bases to trimming and J lost 6 bases; unmatched junction nucleotides: 7. The CDR3 DNA reads TGTGCTGCGTGGGATTGGGCTGGTTGGTTCAAGATATTT. Translation: CAAWDWAGWFKIF.

This clone is medium-sized. The DNA is left out, because the CDR3 cannot be placed on it with certainty; the CDR3 is given as TCRdb lists it. The V segment is TRGV11, and no J call was made. TRGV11 is annotated as an ORF whose role is uncertain. Both ends counted, the CDR3 spans 20 residues. The CDR3 is CTTVPAGLVNPSSSDWIKTF.

Ten or more counts support this clone. This rearrangement joins TRGV5 to TRGJ1 or TRGJ2. Matching the DNA to germline supplied the J gene, which TCRdb does not give. The junction had 11 bases not matched to a gene; V was cut back by 0 bases and J by 12 bases. The germline CDR1 and CDR2 sequences are VINAFY and YDVSNSKD. This CDR3 contains 13 residues. CDR3 sequence: CATWDRLVFGKLF. The CDR3 region has the DNA TGTGCCACCTGGGACAGGCTCGTCTTTGGGAAACTCTTT.

This clone is deemed medium-sized. V is TRGV3 and J is TRGJ1 or TRGJ2. The J gene was missing in TCRdb and was found by matching the end of the DNA to germline. With 0 bases clipped from V and 6 bases from J, the junction kept 14 bases outside the gene matches. Looked up from germline, CDR1 is VTNTFY and CDR2 is YDVSTARD (reference sequence). There are 16 residues in the CDR3. CDR3 protein: CATWDRLRLGGYKKLF. The CDR3 nucleotides are TGTGCCACCTGGGACAGGCTAAGGCTTGGGGGTTATAAGAAACTCTTT.

The table lists this clone with a few counts. This DNA translates differently at residue 6 from the TCRdb protein, which is that of a much larger clone; a read error is likely, and the protein shown is the DNA's own translation. V gene TRGV8 combines with J gene TRGJP2. The J gene, missing from TCRdb, was assigned here through DNA to germline matching. With 2 bases clipped from V and 6 bases from J, the junction kept 3 bases outside the gene matches. The CDR3 has 13 residues. CDR1 VENAVY and CDR2 YDSYNSRV come from the germline V gene. The CDR3 protein is CATWDKCDWIKTF. The CDR3 DNA reads as TGTGCCACCTGGGATAAGTGTGATTGGATCAAGACGTTT.

At least ten counts were recorded for this clone. TRGV2 is the V gene, and the J gene was not called. This CDR3 contains 9 residues. The germline V gene encodes CDR1 EGSNGY and CDR2 YDSYNSKV. The CDR3 is CATWDVKLF. The CDR3 DNA reads as TGTGCCACCTGGGACGTTAAACTCTTT.

In this sample, this clone is medium-sized (0.01 to 0.1%). The chain links TRGV4 to TRGJ1 or TRGJ2. Here the J gene came from matching the DNA to germline, since TCRdb omits it. This CDR3 is built from 10 residues. V shed 3 bases and J 12 bases; nucleotides not matched to a gene: 5. Germline loops: CDR1 EGSTGY, CDR2 YDSYTSSV. The chain's CDR3 is CATWDRRKLF. CDR3 in DNA: TGTGCCACCTGGGATAGGAGGAAACTCTTT.

This clone rates as medium-sized (0.01 to 0.1%). The rearrangement uses TRGV11 and TRGJ1 or TRGJ2. The J gene was not available in TCRdb and was assigned here by matching the DNA to germline segments. TRGV11 is noted as an ORF with a role that remains uncertain. V lost 4 bases to trimming and J lost 2 bases; unmatched junction nucleotides: 5. The CDR3 extends over 14 amino acids. In DNA form, the CDR3 reads TGTGCCTGCTGGATTAGACGATATTATTATAAGAAACTCTTT. As protein: CACWIRRYYYKKLF.

Concerning this clone: Because the CDR3's place on the DNA is in doubt, the DNA is left out and the CDR3 is given as listed by TCRdb. The V gene reported is TRGV10; the J gene is uncalled. TRGV10 has ORF status, its function being uncertain. The CDR3 is 23 residues long, counting both termini. CDR3 protein: CAAWDFGGEGIIIRNSLAVEQHF.

This clone was picked up many times. This chain links TRGV4 with TRGJP2. Assignment of the J gene here rests on matching the DNA to germline, because TCRdb gives none. The V gene's germline CDR1 is EGSTGY and CDR2 YDSYTSSV. V was clipped by 0 bases and J by 2 bases; unmatched bases: 12. There are 18 residues in the CDR3. The CDR3 here is CATWDGPDPGSSDWIKTF. CDR3 sequence (DNA): TGTGCCACCTGGGATGGGCCTGACCCTGGGAGTAGTGATTGGATCAAGACGTTT.

By frequency in the sample, this clone is medium-sized. The genes are TRGV2 and TRGJ1 or TRGJ2. The J gene is absent in TCRdb and was assigned here via DNA matching to germline. This CDR3 spans 14 amino acids. Germline V CDR1 and CDR2: EGSNGY, YDSYNSKV. V shed 0 bases, J shed 4 bases, and the junction held 6 bases outside the gene matches. Here the CDR3 reads CATWDGLRYYKKLF. The CDR3 DNA reads as TGTGCCACCTGGGACGGGCTGAGATATTATAAGAAACTCTTT.

This clone appeared many times. The chain uses TRGV4 and TRGJ1 or TRGJ2. The J gene was missing in TCRdb and was found by matching the end of the DNA to germline. The V and J ends lost 0 bases and 10 bases, in that order; junction bases with no gene match: 3. CDR1 and CDR2 (germline): EGSTGY, YDSYTSSV. The CDR3 spans 11 residues. The DNA of the CDR3 is TGTGCCACCTGGGATGGGCAAAAGAAACTCTTT. Translation gives CATWDGQKKLF.

This clone was counted many times. The rearrangement links TRGV9 to TRGJP1. The J gene, missing from TCRdb, was assigned here through DNA to germline matching. The germline gives CDR1 GITISATS, CDR2 ISYDGTV (reference sequence). V lost 11 bases, J lost 8 bases, and 2 bases stayed unmatched. This CDR3 has 9 residues. The CDR3 region has the DNA TGTGCCTCCGGTTGGTTCAAGATATTT. Its translation is CASGWFKIF.

V usage is TRGV9 and J usage is TRGJ1 or TRGJ2. TCRdb leaves out the J gene; it was filled in here by matching the DNA to germline. The CDR3 consists of 11 residues. V was pared by 6 bases and J by 6 bases, with 5 bases of the junction left unmatched. CDR1 and CDR2 from the germline V gene are GITISATS and ISYDGTV (reference sequence). Written as DNA, the CDR3 is TGTGCCTTGTGGAAGGGTTATAAGAAACTCTTT. Amino acids: CALWKGYKKLF.

This clone is medium-sized in the sample. The chain joins TRGV10 to TRGJ1 or TRGJ2. Because TCRdb records no J gene, it was assigned here through a match of the DNA to germline. TRGV10 is marked as an open reading frame, function uncertain. The CDR3 is 11 amino acids. The V gene end was trimmed by 8 bases and the J gene end by 12 bases; junction bases not matched to a gene: 11. The CDR3 sequence: CAAWVSWRKLF. The CDR3 region has the DNA TGTGCTGCGTGGGTTTCTTGGAGGAAACTCTTT.

This clone is judged medium-sized. The CDR3 DNA is TGTGCCACCTGGGACAGGCCGTTGGGTTATTATAAGAAACTCTTT. It translates to CATWDRPLGYYKKLF. The V gene is TRGV3, the J gene TRGJ1 or TRGJ2. Since TCRdb gives no J gene, matching the DNA to germline was used here to assign it. The CDR3 runs to 15 residues. Germline-derived CDR1 and CDR2 are VTNTFY and YDVSTARD (reference sequence). Trimming cost V 0 bases and J 3 bases; bases outside gene matches: 8.

This clone is judged medium-sized. This chain links TRGV8 with TRGJ1 or TRGJ2. Because TCRdb records no J gene, it was assigned here through a match of the DNA to germline. CDR3 length: 14 amino acids. V lost 1 base, J lost 1 base, and 4 bases stayed unmatched. The germline V gene encodes CDR1 VENAVY and CDR2 YDSYNSRV. The CDR3 nucleotides are TGTGCCACCTGGGATAGATCCAATTATTATAAGAAACTCTTT. As protein: CATWDRSNYYKKLF.

This clone is termed medium-sized. This chain joins TRGV8 and TRGJP2. The J gene, not given by TCRdb, was assigned here from a germline match of the nucleotide sequence. Trimming at V came to 1 base and at J to 3 bases, leaving 2 bases not matched to a gene. CDR1 is VENAVY, CDR2 YDSYNSRV, per germline. The CDR3 covers 14 residues. CDR3 sequence reads: CATWDSRSDWIKTF. DNA for the CDR3: TGTGCCACCTGGGATAGCCGTAGTGATTGGATCAAGACGTTT.